Listed below are T cell receptor beta chains from one sample, sequenced in a study of beta chain features in type 1 diabetes. Assay used: immunoSEQ multiplex PCR; TCRdb lists only in-frame clones, some missing. The sample records around 240,000 clones, under 70% being singletons. The sequencing input was naive CD4+ T cells from blood. These receptors were taken from a man aged 25 to 40 in good health. CDR3s include the opening cysteine and the closing phenylalanine or tryptophan. The order of the fields is CDR3 length, J gene, V gene, clone size, D gene, CDR3 DNA, CDR3 protein. The D gene is left open where the match is weak. Some rows have no size entry. The others give once, few or many, or a class for an expanded clone.

len: 14; j_gene: TRBJ1-5; v_gene: TRBV30; abundance: NA; d_gene: NA; CDR3nt: TGTGCCTGGAGTGTACTGAGCTCCAATCAGCCCCAGCATTTT; CDR3aa: CAWSVLSSNQPQHF
len: 16; j_gene: TRBJ2-3; v_gene: TRBV28; abundance: NA; d_gene: NA; CDR3nt: TGTGCCAGCAGCCGCCCGCGGGGACAGTTCACAGATACGCAGTATTTT; CDR3aa: CASSRPRGQFTDTQYF
len: 13; j_gene: TRBJ2-1; v_gene: TRBV30; abundance: NA; d_gene: NA; CDR3nt: TGTGCCGGAACCCCCGGGGTCTACAATGAGCAGTTCTTC; CDR3aa: CAGTPGVYNEQFF
len: 13; j_gene: TRBJ2-3; v_gene: TRBV25-1; abundance: NA; d_gene: NA; CDR3nt: TGTGCCAGCGGAGGACTAAGGTTCGATACGCAGTATTTT; CDR3aa: CASGGLRFDTQYF
len: 12; j_gene: TRBJ1-5; v_gene: TRBV7-2; abundance: NA; d_gene: NA; CDR3nt: TGTGCCAGCAGCCTGGCGGCTCAGCCCCAGCATTTT; CDR3aa: CASSLAAQPQHF
len: 15; j_gene: TRBJ2-2; v_gene: TRBV30; abundance: NA; d_gene: TRBD2; CDR3nt: TGTGCCTCCACGACTAGCCCGTCGAACACCGGGGAGCTGTTTTTT; CDR3aa: CASTTSPSNTGELFF
len: 14; j_gene: TRBJ1-1; v_gene: TRBV5-1; abundance: NA; d_gene: NA; CDR3nt: TGCGCCAGCAGCGTGGAGGGAATTTACACTGAAGCTTTCTTT; CDR3aa: CASSVEGIYTEAFF
len: 16; j_gene: TRBJ2-2; v_gene: TRBV10-3; abundance: NA; d_gene: NA; CDR3nt: TGTGCCATCAGTGAGCAGGGGTCAAAGAACACCGGGGAGCTGTTTTTT; CDR3aa: CAISEQGSKNTGELFF
len: 12; j_gene: TRBJ2-5; v_gene: TRBV29-1; abundance: NA; d_gene: TRBD1; CDR3nt: TGCAGCGTGGACAGGGGGCTGGAGACCCAGTACTTC; CDR3aa: CSVDRGLETQYF
len: 13; j_gene: TRBJ2-1; v_gene: TRBV29-1; abundance: NA; d_gene: NA; CDR3nt: TGCAGCGCTCCCAAGAGCTCCTACAATGAGCAGTTCTTC; CDR3aa: CSAPKSSYNEQFF
len: 14; j_gene: TRBJ1-1; v_gene: TRBV6-1; abundance: NA; d_gene: TRBD1; CDR3nt: TGTGCCAGCAGCTGGGACAGGGCGGACACTGAAGCTTTCTTT; CDR3aa: CASSWDRADTEAFF
len: 14; j_gene: TRBJ2-3; v_gene: TRBV5-1; abundance: NA; d_gene: NA; CDR3nt: TGCGCCAGCAGCTTGCCAGGGGCGGCAGATACGCAGTATTTT; CDR3aa: CASSLPGAADTQYF
len: 15; j_gene: TRBJ2-7; v_gene: TRBV4-3; abundance: NA; d_gene: NA; CDR3nt: TGCGCCAGCAGCCAAGATCCAGGTTTGCGCCAGGAGCAGTACTTC; CDR3aa: CASSQDPGLRQEQYF
len: 14; j_gene: TRBJ1-2; v_gene: TRBV15; abundance: NA; d_gene: TRBD1; CDR3nt: TGTGCCACCAGCGACACAGGGGGCCTTGTTGGCTACACCTTC; CDR3aa: CATSDTGGLVGYTF
len: 13; j_gene: TRBJ1-4; v_gene: TRBV7-9; abundance: NA; d_gene: NA; CDR3nt: TGTGCCAGCAGCTTAGGGTCCTCTGAAAAACTGTTTTTT; CDR3aa: CASSLGSSEKLFF
len: 13; j_gene: TRBJ2-5; v_gene: TRBV7-9; abundance: NA; d_gene: NA; CDR3nt: TGTGCCAGCAGCTTATTGGGTACGGAGACCCAGTACTTC; CDR3aa: CASSLLGTETQYF
len: 13; j_gene: TRBJ1-2; v_gene: TRBV30; abundance: NA; d_gene: TRBD1; CDR3nt: TGTGCCTGGAGTGTATCACAGGGGGATGGCTACACCTTC; CDR3aa: CAWSVSQGDGYTF
len: 14; j_gene: TRBJ2-7; v_gene: TRBV7-9; abundance: NA; d_gene: NA; CDR3nt: TGTGCCAGCAGCCGTAACAGGGATGGGCACGAGCAGTACTTC; CDR3aa: CASSRNRDGHEQYF
len: 13; j_gene: TRBJ2-7; v_gene: TRBV7-9; abundance: NA; d_gene: NA; CDR3nt: TGTGCCAGCAGCTTCGCAGGGTCTCAGGAGGAGTACTTC; CDR3aa: CASSFAGSQEEYF
len: 11; j_gene: TRBJ1-2; v_gene: TRBV29-1; abundance: few; d_gene: NA; CDR3nt: TGCAGCGTTGTCACCCCACGGGAGAACACCTTC; CDR3aa: CSVVTPRENTF
len: 11; j_gene: TRBJ2-4; v_gene: TRBV20-1; abundance: NA; d_gene: NA; CDR3nt: TGCAGTGCTAGAGAAGACAGTTGGGCGTACTTC; CDR3aa: CSAREDSWAYF
len: 17; j_gene: TRBJ1-5; v_gene: TRBV4-2; abundance: NA; d_gene: NA; CDR3nt: TGTGCCAGCAGCCAAGATCGATCAGGCAGGGTGGCTCAGCCCCAGCATTTT; CDR3aa: CASSQDRSGRVAQPQHF
len: 17; j_gene: TRBJ2-3; v_gene: TRBV5-6; abundance: NA; d_gene: TRBD2; CDR3nt: TGTGCCAGCAGCTGGGGGCCCCTAGCGGGGGGCACAGATACGCAGTATTTT; CDR3aa: CASSWGPLAGGTDTQYF
len: 13; j_gene: TRBJ1-3; v_gene: TRBV30; abundance: NA; d_gene: NA; CDR3nt: TGTGCCTGGAGTTCAGGGAACGGAAACACCATATATTTT; CDR3aa: CAWSSGNGNTIYF
len: 15; j_gene: TRBJ2-5; v_gene: TRBV7-6; abundance: NA; d_gene: NA; CDR3nt: TGTGCCAGTACCCTAGGCGCGGTGGCGCAAGAGACCCAGTACTTC; CDR3aa: CASTLGAVAQETQYF
len: 15; j_gene: TRBJ2-5; v_gene: TRBV7-2; abundance: NA; d_gene: TRBD1; CDR3nt: TGTGCCAGCAGCTTAGGGACAGGGTACCAAGAGACCCAGTACTTC; CDR3aa: CASSLGTGYQETQYF
len: 15; j_gene: TRBJ2-3; v_gene: TRBV18; abundance: few; d_gene: NA; CDR3nt: TGTGCCAGCTCACTGAAACAGACGAGCACAGATACGCAGTATTTT; CDR3aa: CASSLKQTSTDTQYF
len: 15; j_gene: TRBJ2-2; v_gene: TRBV30; abundance: NA; d_gene: TRBD2; CDR3nt: TGTGCCTGGAGTGTACTAGCGGGAAACACCGGGGAGCTGTTTTTT; CDR3aa: CAWSVLAGNTGELFF
len: 11; j_gene: TRBJ2-7; v_gene: TRBV20-1; abundance: NA; d_gene: NA; CDR3nt: TGCAGTGCTAGCGCCCCTGGCGAGCAGTACTTC; CDR3aa: CSASAPGEQYF
len: 14; j_gene: TRBJ1-5; v_gene: TRBV5-4; abundance: NA; d_gene: NA; CDR3nt: TGTGCCAGCAGCTTGGGGGGGGCTCGGCAGCCCCAGCATTTT; CDR3aa: CASSLGGARQPQHF
len: 14; j_gene: TRBJ1-2; v_gene: TRBV9; abundance: few; d_gene: NA; CDR3nt: TGTGCCAGCAGCGTAGACGTAAGGGGCGTAGGCTACACCTTC; CDR3aa: CASSVDVRGVGYTF